This T cell receptor (beta chain) was documented in a study of regulatory T cells in long-lasting Graves disease. The time point denotes: newly diagnosed GD, antithyroid drugs for less than 3 months. Isolated PBMC RNA provided the starting material for the TCR library. Findings and limits, study-wide: Persistent Graves' patients showed less TCR diversity than newly diagnosed patients showed. Study of thyroid tissue was not done, with only peripheral blood studied.

With iRepertoire HTBI primers and Arm-PCR of CDR3 regions, TCR beta libraries were built. One entry per CDR3 protein results from TCRdb running MiXCR on the multiplex PCR reads. Counted here are some 450,000 distinct CDR3 sequences, around 15% occurring once; the ten biggest clones make up about 10%. At least ten counts were recorded for this clonotype. Its specificity is unknown. Separately, the same data were catalogued under a study of T cells in Graves' hyperthyroidism and ophthalmopathy. That source reports: A first-round RT-PCR of the TCR CDR3 used the HTBI primer set.

The source was peripheral blood mononuclear cells (PBMCs), collected at new diagnosis, from a patient treated with antithyroid drugs. This TCR derives from a woman younger than 45 with Graves disease.

The CDR3 nucleotides read TGCAGTGCTAGAGATCGGGAGCGGGAGGTGCTTGAGCAGTTCTTC. As protein: CSARDREREVLEQFF. V and J are TRBV20-1 and TRBJ2-1; 9 nucleotides line up with TRBD2. V dropped 0 bases and J dropped 9; count of bases not matched to a gene: 9. The CDR3 runs 15 residues. CDR1 is DFQATT, CDR2 SNEGSKA, per germline (reference sequence).